The rows below give T cell receptor beta chains drawn from one sample of a study of blood T cell repertoires in COVID-19. This table comes from immunoSEQ multiplex PCR, and its TCRdb copy is limited to in-frame clones, with some not included. The sample carries some 25,000 clones, around 92% recorded once. Sequenced: peripheral blood. The receptors come from a human donor in a cohort sampled during active COVID-19. Both conserved end residues are part of each CDR3. A D gene is named only where the DNA matches it firmly. Where a row states a size, it is once, few, many or the class of an expanded clone; other rows omit it.

>TRBV7-9|NA|TRBJ1-2|TRBD1
CASSSYSGQGMGSGYTF
TGTGCCAGCAGCTCCTACAGCGGACAGGGGATGGGTAGTGGCTACACCTTC
>TRBV7-2|NA|TRBJ2-5|TRBD2
CASSLASGGARETQYF
TGTGCCAGCAGCTTAGCAAGCGGGGGGGCTAGGGAGACCCAGTACTTC
>TRBV9|once|TRBJ2-5|TRBD1
CASSPDHRGSQETQYF
TGTGCCAGCAGCCCCGATCACAGGGGGAGCCAAGAGACCCAGTACTTC
>TRBV5-1|NA|TRBJ2-5|TRBD2
CASSLGLAGYQETQYF
TGCGCCAGCAGCTTGGGTCTAGCGGGGTACCAAGAGACCCAGTACTTC
>TRBV7-2|NA|TRBJ2-2|TRBD1
CASSHQDRDITGELFF
TGTGCCAGCAGCCACCAGGACAGGGATATCACCGGGGAGCTGTTTTTT
>TRBV30|NA|TRBJ1-5|NA
CAWSLGKNQPQHF
TGTGCCTGGAGTCTCGGGAAAAATCAGCCCCAGCATTTT
>TRBV5-1|NA|TRBJ1-1|NA
CASSLSGGNTEAFF
TGCGCCAGCAGCTTGTCGGGGGGCAACACTGAAGCTTTCTTT
>TRBV5-1|once|TRBJ1-1|NA
CASSLDTEAFF
TGCGCCAGCAGCCTAGACACTGAAGCTTTCTTT
>TRBV24-1|NA|TRBJ2-2|TRBD1
CAILTGTGVTGELFF
TGTGCCATCCTGACCGGGACAGGGGTGACCGGGGAGCTGTTTTTT
>TRBV6-5|NA|TRBJ2-7|TRBD1
CASSTGGVKGYEQYF
TGTGCCAGCAGCACAGGGGGCGTCAAGGGTTACGAGCAGTACTTC
>TRBV6-1|NA|TRBJ2-6|NA
CASSDVGRSGANVLTF
TGTGCCAGCAGTGACGTGGGCAGATCTGGGGCCAACGTCCTGACTTTC
>TRBV2|NA|TRBJ1-4|TRBD1
CARGTGRKLFF
TGTGCCAGGGGGACAGGTCGGAAACTGTTTTTT
>TRBV18|NA|TRBJ1-4|TRBD1
CASSYDRVGEKLFF
TGTGCCAGCTCATACGACAGGGTTGGAGAAAAACTGTTTTTT
>TRBV6-5|NA|TRBJ1-4|NA
CASSYSTGRTNEKLFF
TGTGCCAGCAGTTACTCTACAGGGCGGACTAATGAAAAACTGTTTTTT
>TRBV5-4|NA|TRBJ1-4|TRBD1
CASSLGQGNEKLFF
TGTGCCAGCAGCTTGGGACAGGGAAATGAAAAACTGTTTTTT
>TRBV10-3|NA|TRBJ2-5|NA
CAISGTQGEVQETQYF
TGTGCCATCAGTGGGACCCAGGGGGAGGTCCAAGAGACCCAGTACTTC
>TRBV7-9|NA|TRBJ1-1|NA
CASSLEGQVAEAFF
TGTGCCAGCAGCTTAGAAGGCCAGGTTGCTGAAGCTTTCTTT
>TRBV6-5|once|TRBJ1-4|NA
CASSLPGRNEKLFF
TGTGCCAGCAGCCTCCCGGGGAGGAATGAAAAACTGTTTTTT
>TRBV5-1|NA|TRBJ1-1|NA
CASSLVGGDTEAFF
TGCGCCAGCAGCTTGGTCGGGGGTGACACTGAAGCTTTCTTT
>TRBV9|NA|TRBJ2-7|TRBD1
CASSVAGQGYEQYF
TGTGCCAGCAGCGTAGCAGGACAGGGTTACGAGCAGTACTTC
>TRBV9|NA|TRBJ1-5|NA
CASSVVPGLGQPQHF
TGTGCCAGCAGCGTAGTTCCAGGGCTGGGACAGCCCCAGCATTTT
>TRBV6-1|NA|TRBJ2-1|NA
CASSETRNEQFF
TGTGCCAGCAGTGAAACCAGAAATGAGCAGTTCTTC
>TRBV28|few|TRBJ2-7|NA
CASSLRQGSTYEQYF
TGTGCCAGCAGTTTAAGGCAGGGGTCAACCTACGAGCAGTACTTC
>TRBV7-9|NA|TRBJ2-7|TRBD2
CASSRGGLSYEQYF
TGTGCCAGCAGCCGGGGGGGACTGTCTTACGAGCAGTACTTC
>TRBV3-1/TRBV3-2|NA|TRBJ2-2|TRBD2
CASSGLAVAGKGELFF
TGTGCCAGCAGCGGACTGGCGGTAGCGGGGAAAGGGGAGCTGTTTTTT
>TRBV5-6|NA|TRBJ2-2|NA
CASSFVGVLTGELFF
TGTGCCAGCAGTTTTGTCGGGGTGCTAACCGGGGAGCTGTTTTTT
>TRBV5-1|NA|TRBJ2-3|TRBD1
CASRGTGETDTQYF
TGCGCCAGCAGGGGGACAGGGGAGACAGATACGCAGTATTTT
>TRBV11-3|once|TRBJ2-5|TRBD2
CASSLDLGILAGREQETQYF
TGTGCCAGCAGCTTAGATCTCGGAATACTAGCGGGGCGAGAACAAGAGACCCAGTACTTC
>TRBV2|NA|TRBJ1-4|NA
CASSAEGAFNEKLFF
TGTGCCAGCAGCGCCGAGGGTGCTTTTAATGAAAAACTGTTTTTT
>TRBV5-1|NA|TRBJ2-3|TRBD2
CASSPGRGASTDTQYF
TGCGCCAGCAGCCCGGGGAGGGGCGCGAGCACAGATACGCAGTATTTT
>TRBV30|NA|TRBJ1-6|NA
CAWVGAGNSPLHF
TGTGCCTGGGTGGGGGCAGGGAATTCACCCCTCCACTTT
>TRBV3-1/TRBV3-2|NA|TRBJ2-7|TRBD2
CASSPEAGGPSGTYEQYF
TGTGCCAGCAGCCCCGAGGCGGGAGGGCCCTCTGGGACCTACGAGCAGTACTTC
>TRBV6-6|once|TRBJ1-5|TRBD1
CASRSTTGGSNQPQHF
TGTGCCAGCAGGTCGACGACAGGGGGTAGCAATCAGCCCCAGCATTTT
>TRBV19|NA|TRBJ1-5|NA
CASSFRDSNQPQHF
TGTGCCAGTAGTTTCCGGGATAGCAATCAGCCCCAGCATTTT
>TRBV4-2|NA|TRBJ1-1|TRBD1
CASSQEPTGQGTEAFF
TGTGCCAGCAGCCAAGAGCCCACCGGACAGGGGACTGAAGCTTTCTTT
>TRBV6-6|NA|TRBJ1-2|NA
CASSLTGNYGYTF
TGTGCCAGCAGTCTAACAGGGAACTATGGCTACACCTTC
>TRBV28|NA|TRBJ1-2|NA
CASSLESYGYGYTF
TGTGCCAGCAGTTTAGAGAGCTACGGCTATGGCTACACCTTC
>TRBV19|NA|TRBJ2-2|NA
CASRAGPNTGELFF
TGTGCCAGTAGGGCGGGCCCGAACACCGGGGAGCTGTTTTTT
>TRBV5-1|NA|TRBJ2-7|NA
CACTRGEIYEQYF
TGCGCCTGTACCAGGGGGGAGATCTACGAGCAGTACTTC